This T cell receptor beta chain is from a study of control samples from healthy donors and cancer patients. The repertoire was sequenced with immunoSEQ multiplex PCR; TCRdb's copy has only in-frame clones and lacks some. This sample has approximately 130,000 clones; about 90% occur once, and the top ten carry 2.9%. CDR1 MDHEN and CDR2 SYDVKM come from the germline V gene. CDR3 length: 13 amino acids. V was trimmed by 6 bases and J by 3 bases, leaving 11 bases between them. The sequenced material came from blood. The receptor was isolated from a man aged 60-69 years in good health. This sequence joins TRBV28 and TRBJ1-2; no clear D. The chain's CDR3 is CASSLTLDYGYTF. The DNA of the CDR3 is TGTGCCAGCAGCCTGACACTCGACTATGGCTACACCTTC.